These 26 T cell receptor beta chains were all obtained from the same sample, sequenced in a study of human T cells and chemical hapten exposure. MiXCR was run by TCRdb on the RACE reads, yielding one entry per CDR3 protein. Of 350,000 to 400,000 distinct CDR3 sequences listed, approximately 5.1% are singletons. As for time point: pre-sensitization, week 0. Treatment given: therapeutic diphenylcyclopropenone sensitization with weekly scalp DPC. Here the sequenced sample was whole blood, taken in connection with sensitization to the hapten diphenylcyclopropenone (DPC). All receptors derive from a woman in her fifties or sixties with alopecia areata. Some clones in this sample may be carry-over from other donors' samples.

The chain is built from TRBV5-1 and TRBJ1-2; the match to TRBD1 covers 9 bases. The CDR3 contains 15 residues. Germline trimming cut 4 bases from V and 5 bases from J; bases unmatched to any gene: 9. Germline lookup yields CDR1 SGHRS and CDR2 YFSETQ. DNA of the CDR3: TGCGCCAGCAGCACAGAAGGGGACAGGGTTTATGGCTACACCTTC. It codes for CASSTEGDRVYGYTF. Combining the CDR3 with reference TRBV5-1 and TRBJ1-2 gives the whole variable domain KAGVTQTPRYLIKTRGQQVTLSCSPISGHRSVSWYQQTPGQGLQFLFEYFSETQRNKGNFPGRFSGRQFSNSRSEMNVSTLELGDSALYLCASSTEGDRVYGYTFGSGTRLTVV.

The V call is TRBV27, the J call TRBJ2-7; 10 nucleotides match TRBD2. Trimming removed 5 bases from V and 6 bases from J; junction bases left unmatched: 7. Germline V gene lookup returns CDR1 MNHEY and CDR2 SMNVEV (reference sequence). The CDR3 covers 14 residues. The CDR3: CASSKSGGGREQYF. The CDR3, as DNA: TGTGCCAGCAGTAAGAGCGGGGGGGGGCGCGAGCAGTACTTC.

The rearrangement joins TRBV12-3 or TRBV12-4 to TRBJ1-1; no reliable D call. The CDR3 is 12 amino acids. Trimming removed 3 bases at V and 3 bases at J, with 5 bases between. DNA for the CDR3: TGTGCCAGCAGTTTCACATACACTGAAGCTTTCTTT. It yields the protein CASSFTYTEAFF.

CDR3 nucleotides: TGTGCCAGCAAGAACAGCCCCCAAGAGACCCAGTACTTC. Its translation: CASKNSPQETQYF. The rearrangement uses TRBV2 and TRBJ2-5; D ambiguous. Trimming pared 7 bases from V and 1 base from J, leaving 10 bases between. CDR3 length: 13 amino acids. Germline CDR1 reads SNHLY; CDR2 reads FYNNEI. Looking up the rest from reference TRBV2 and TRBJ2-5 gives the full variable domain: EPEVTQTPSHQVTQMGQEVILRCVPISNHLYFYWYRQILGQKVEFLVSFYNNEISEKSEIFDDQFSVERPDGSNFTLKIRSTKLEDSAMYFCASKNSPQETQYFGPGTRLLVL.

This rearrangement joins TRBV6-5 to TRBJ1-6; D is unresolved. V gave up 2 bases and J gave up 12 bases, with 14 bases separating them. Looked up from germline, CDR1 is MNHEY and CDR2 is SVGAGI. The CDR3 is 14 residues long. CDR3 residues: CASSYQTEREPLHF. In DNA, the CDR3 is TGTGCCAGCAGTTACCAAACTGAAAGGGAACCCCTCCACTTT.

There are many counts of this clonotype. CDR3 residues: CASRDRARINNEQFF. The CDR3 DNA is TGTGCCAGCAGGGACAGGGCCCGCATTAACAATGAGCAGTTCTTC. The chain has TRBV2 and TRBJ2-1, with 8 bases that match TRBD1. Germline V gives CDR1 SNHLY, CDR2 FYNNEI. The junction had 9 bases not matched to a gene; V was cut back by 6 bases and J by 5 bases. This CDR3 comprises 15 residues.

This clonotype was recorded at least ten times. The gene calls are TRBV10-3 and TRBJ2-3; D gene unclear. The V gene's germline CDR1 is ENHRY and CDR2 SYGVKD. This CDR3 has 14 residues. V was clipped by 6 bases and J by 2 bases, with 12 bases between them. The CDR3 nucleotides read TGTGCCATCAGCGTAGGCCCCGACACAGATACGCAGTATTTT. This gives the protein CAISVGPDTDTQYF.

V gene TRBV7-9 combines with J gene TRBJ1-5; tentative D call: TRBD1 (5 bases). V was clipped by 5 bases and J by 2 bases, with 19 bases between them. The germline V gene encodes CDR1 SEHNR and CDR2 FQNEAQ (reference sequence). The CDR3 runs to 17 residues. The CDR3, as DNA: TGTGCCAGCAGCCGGGACTTCAAGGGGAGGGGCAATCAGCCCCAGCATTTT. The encoded protein is CASSRDFKGRGNQPQHF. The full variable domain, in which reference TRBV7-9 and TRBJ1-5 provide the parts outside the CDR3, is DTGVSQNPRHKITKRGQNVTFRCDPISEHNRLYWYRQTLGQGPEFLTYFQNEAQLEKSRLLSDRFSAERPKGSFSTLEIQRTEQGDSAMYLCASSRDFKGRGNQPQHFGDGTRLSIL.

The sample holds a few counts of this clonotype. DNA of the CDR3: TGTGCCATCAGTGAGTCGCCCGGGTACCCCTACGAGCAGTACTTC. Amino acids: CAISESPGYPYEQYF. This chain joins TRBV10-3 and TRBJ2-7; D ambiguous. Germline CDR1 is ENHRY and CDR2 is SYGVKD. Trimming stripped 0 bases from V and 2 bases from J, with 11 bases between. This CDR3 contains 15 residues.

This clonotype appeared a few times. V gene TRBV7-6 combines with J gene TRBJ2-1, with D hard to call. The CDR3 contains 13 residues. With 1 base removed from V and 8 bases from J, the gap between germline ends came to 9 bases. Germline-derived CDR1 and CDR2 are SGHVS and FNYEAQ. CDR3 loop: CASSLELRDEQFF. The DNA for the CDR3 is TGTGCCAGCAGCTTAGAACTCCGGGATGAGCAGTTCTTC. Full variable domain (rest looked up from reference TRBV7-6 and TRBJ2-1): GAGVSQSPRYKVTKRGQDVALRCDPISGHVSLYWYRQALGQGPEFLTYFNYEAQQDKSGLPNDRFSAERPEGSISTLTIQRTEQRDSAMYRCASSLELRDEQFFGPGTRLTVL.

This clonotype was picked up a small number of times. The chain carries TRBV6-5 and TRBJ2-7; the match to TRBD2 covers 14 bases. Trimming cost V 2 bases and J 2 bases; bases outside gene matches: 5. The CDR3 contains 17 residues. CDR1 and CDR2 from the germline V gene are MNHEY and SVGAGI. CDR3 sequence (DNA): TGTGCCAGCAGTTACCAAGGGACTAGCGGGGGACCCTACGAGCAGTACTTC. It specifies CASSYQGTSGGPYEQYF.

This clonotype occurred many times. The chain uses TRBV12-3 or TRBV12-4 and TRBJ2-3; a weak D match, TRBD1 (5 bases). The CDR3 has 13 amino acids. V gave up 11 bases and J gave up 3 bases, with 15 bases separating them. In DNA, the CDR3 is TGTGCCCAAACGGGCAGGGCGACAGATACGCAGTATTTT. Protein: CAQTGRATDTQYF.

This clonotype has ten or more counts. J is TRBJ2-3 and V is TRBV29-1, with D unresolved. The CDR3 covers 10 residues. Germline CDR1 SQVTM, CDR2 ANQGSEA. The V and J ends lost 7 bases and 4 bases respectively, with 6 bases between them. The CDR3 DNA reads TGCAGCGCGGGCCCAGATACGCAGTATTTT. This encodes CSAGPDTQYF.

The chain carries TRBV10-3 and TRBJ2-7; no clear D. Germline V gene data show CDR1 as ENHRY and CDR2 as SYGVKD. There are 12 residues in the CDR3. Trimming removed 0 bases at V and 6 bases at J, with 6 bases between. This chain's CDR3 is CAISESSPEQYF. The CDR3 bases are TGTGCCATCAGTGAGTCCTCCCCCGAGCAGTACTTC.

In this sample, this clonotype turned up many times. The chain employs TRBV24-1 and TRBJ1-3; D might be TRBD1 (5 bases). With 2 bases removed from V and 1 base from J, the gap between germline ends came to 20 bases. The CDR3 covers 19 residues. The germline V gene encodes CDR1 KGHDR and CDR2 SFDVKD. CDR3 protein: CATSDCWGVRQESGNTIYF. CDR3 nucleotides: TGTGCCACCAGTGATTGTTGGGGGGTCCGGCAGGAGTCTGGAAACACCATATATTTT.

The chain uses TRBV20-1 and TRBJ1-5; D unclear. V lost 6 bases, J lost 5 bases, and 14 bases lay in between. Germline CDR1 DFQATT, CDR2 SNEGSKA (reference sequence). This CDR3 spans 13 amino acids. For the CDR3, the DNA is TGCAGTGCATCCACCGGGGTTCATCAGCCCCAGCATTTT. This codes for CSASTGVHQPQHF.

Many counts were recorded for this clonotype. The genes are TRBV20-1 and TRBJ2-2; 9 bases map to TRBD1. Germline assignment: CDR1 DFQATT and CDR2 SNEGSKA (reference sequence). Trimming cost V 3 bases and J 6 bases; bases outside gene matches: 8. The CDR3 is 15 residues long. Here the CDR3 reads CSASPGQGRSGELFF. In nucleotides, the CDR3 is TGCAGTGCTAGCCCGGGACAGGGACGTTCCGGGGAGCTGTTTTTT.

The table lists this clonotype with a few counts. The chain couples TRBV18 to TRBJ1-4; the D gene is possibly TRBD1 (5 bases). Trimming removed 5 bases at V and 8 bases at J, with 18 bases between. Germline-derived CDR1 and CDR2 are KGHSH and LQKENI. The CDR3 covers 15 residues. CDR3 sequence (DNA): TGTGCCAGCTCATTTGTTACAGGCAAAGGGGAAAAACTGTTTTTT. Its protein product is CASSFVTGKGEKLFF.

CDR3 in amino acids: CASSYSGGGEEAFF. CDR3 coding DNA: TGTGCCAGCAGTTACTCAGGCGGGGGAGAGGAAGCTTTCTTT. This chain connects TRBV6-5 to TRBJ1-1, with a tentative D call TRBD1 (5 bases). V was cut by 0 bases and J by 8 bases, with 13 bases left in between. The CDR3 has 14 amino acids. Germline V gives CDR1 MNHEY, CDR2 SVGAGI.

In its sample, this clonotype was seen a few times. The gene calls are TRBV6-6 and TRBJ1-5; D is perhaps TRBD1 (5 bases). This CDR3 is 12 amino acids long. V was pared by 0 bases and J by 12 bases, with 9 bases between. Germline V gives CDR1 MNHNY, CDR2 SVGAGI (reference sequence). CDR3 region: CASSYSGGDQHF. The CDR3 DNA follows: TGTGCCAGCAGTTACTCGGGAGGGGACCAGCATTTT.

This clonotype occurred a few times. The chain uses TRBV19 and TRBJ1-5; D is undetermined. The V end was cut by 5 bases, the J end by 5 bases, with 13 bases between. The CDR3 length is 14 residues. Germline loops: CDR1 LNHDA, CDR2 SQIVND (reference sequence). The CDR3, as DNA: TGTGCCAGTAGTTACAAGCCTCGAGATCAGCCCCAGCATTTT. Amino acids: CASSYKPRDQPQHF.

This clonotype was recorded at least ten times. DNA of the CDR3: TGTGCCAGCAGCCCCCCCGGTACCCTAGCCAAAAACATTCAGTACTTC. Encoded protein: CASSPPGTLAKNIQYF. The chain links TRBV7-9 to TRBJ2-4; unclear D gene. The CDR3 totals 16 residues. Between the trimmed V and J ends, which lost 5 bases and 0 bases, there was a span of 14 bases. Germline V CDR1 and CDR2: SEHNR, FQNEAQ (reference sequence).

This clonotype was found many times. The chain carries TRBV7-2 and TRBJ2-2, with no clear D. The germline V gene encodes CDR1 SGHTA and CDR2 FQGNSA. V was pared by 2 bases and J by 7 bases, with 8 bases between. There are 13 residues in the CDR3. The CDR3 region is CASSLRSVGELFF. The CDR3 bases are TGTGCCAGCAGCTTAAGAAGCGTCGGGGAGCTGTTTTTT.

About this clonotype itself: This may arise from a read error, as a much more abundant clone is one base away. The chain uses TRBV6-5 and TRBJ1-1; D is undetermined. Per the germline V gene, CDR1 is MNHEY and CDR2 is SVGAGI. This CDR3 is 13 amino acids long. V dropped 0 bases and J dropped 9 bases, with 11 bases sitting between them. Written as DNA, the CDR3 is TGTGCCAGCAGTTACTCGATCAGCCCTAAAGCTTTCTTT. It is translated as CASSYSISPKAFF.

There are many counts of this clonotype. The chain is built from TRBV29-1 and TRBJ2-3; 13 bases agree with TRBD2. The V segment lost 1 base and the J segment 2 bases; nucleotides outside the gene matches: 3. The length of the CDR3 is 16 residues. Germline assignment: CDR1 SQVTM and CDR2 ANQGSEA. The CDR3 is CSVEGLAGGLTDTQYF. Written as DNA, the CDR3 is TGCAGCGTTGAAGGACTAGCGGGGGGCCTCACAGATACGCAGTATTTT.

This clonotype was counted ten times or more. J is TRBJ2-2 and V is TRBV6-6, with TRBD1 as a possible D gene (5 bases). This CDR3 has 15 amino acids. Trimming removed 6 bases at V and 7 bases at J, with 18 bases between. CDR1 and CDR2 (germline): MNHNY, SVGAGI (reference sequence). CDR3 sequence: CASRFEGAQGGELFF. CDR3 coding DNA: TGTGCCAGCAGATTCGAAGGGGCGCAGGGCGGGGAGCTGTTTTTT.